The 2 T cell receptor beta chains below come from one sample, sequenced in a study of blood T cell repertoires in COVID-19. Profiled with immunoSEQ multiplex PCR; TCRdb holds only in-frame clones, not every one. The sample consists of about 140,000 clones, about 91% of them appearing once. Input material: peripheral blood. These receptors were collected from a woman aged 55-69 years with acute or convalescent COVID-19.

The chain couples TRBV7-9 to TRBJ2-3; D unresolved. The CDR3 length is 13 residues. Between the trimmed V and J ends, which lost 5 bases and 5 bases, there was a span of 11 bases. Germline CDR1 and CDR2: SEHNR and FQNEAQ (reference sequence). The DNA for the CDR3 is TGTGCCAGCAGCCCAGAGGTGAGAGATACGCAGTATTTT. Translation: CASSPEVRDTQYF.

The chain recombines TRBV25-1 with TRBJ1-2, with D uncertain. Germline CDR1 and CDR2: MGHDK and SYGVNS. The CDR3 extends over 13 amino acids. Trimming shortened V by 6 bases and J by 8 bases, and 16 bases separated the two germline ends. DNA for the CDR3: TGTGCCAGCAGCCCTAGCGGTCAAGGGGGCTACACCTTC. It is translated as CASSPSGQGGYTF.